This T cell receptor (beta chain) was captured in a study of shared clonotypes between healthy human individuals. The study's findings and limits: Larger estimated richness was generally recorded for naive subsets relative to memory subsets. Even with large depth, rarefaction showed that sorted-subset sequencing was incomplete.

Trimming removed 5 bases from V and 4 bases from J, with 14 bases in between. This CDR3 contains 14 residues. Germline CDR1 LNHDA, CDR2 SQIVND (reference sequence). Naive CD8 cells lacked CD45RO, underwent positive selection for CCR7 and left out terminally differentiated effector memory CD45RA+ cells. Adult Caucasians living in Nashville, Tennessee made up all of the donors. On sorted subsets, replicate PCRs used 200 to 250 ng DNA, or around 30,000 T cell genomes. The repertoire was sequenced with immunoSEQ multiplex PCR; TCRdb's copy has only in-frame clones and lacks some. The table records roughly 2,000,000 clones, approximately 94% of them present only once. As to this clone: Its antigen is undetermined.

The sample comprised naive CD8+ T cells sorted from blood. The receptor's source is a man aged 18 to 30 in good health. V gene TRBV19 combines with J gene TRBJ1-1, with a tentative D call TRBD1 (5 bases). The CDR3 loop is CASSLGWGPTEAFF. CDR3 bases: TGTGCCAGTAGTCTCGGTTGGGGCCCCACTGAAGCTTTCTTT. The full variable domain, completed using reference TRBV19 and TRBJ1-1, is DGGITQSPKYLFRKEGQNVTLSCEQNLNHDAMYWYRQDPGQGLRLIYYSQIVNDFQKGDIAEGYSVSREKKESFPLTVTSAQKNPTAFYLCASSLGWGPTEAFFGQGTRLTVV.